This T cell receptor beta chain was found in a study of metastatic and nonmetastatic thyroid tumors. Study conclusions and caveats: Malignant tumors reportedly showed significantly higher TCR beta diversity than benign nodules in both blood and tumor.

The sample holds many counts of this clone. Its antigen is not known. TCRdb re-analyzed the PCR reads through MiXCR. The sample records about 48,000 clones, roughly a fifth being singletons. Among the patients, none had received any treatment before thyroid surgery. This CDR3 spans 13 amino acids. V dropped 3 bases and J dropped 5 bases, with 11 bases sitting between them. The specimen was blood. This TCR was sampled from a male donor with papillary thyroid cancer or a benign thyroid nodule (not recorded which). Some clones in this sample may be carry-over from other donors' samples. The gene calls are TRBV12-3 or TRBV12-4 and TRBJ2-7, with D possibly matching TRBD2 (6 bases). The CDR3 DNA is TGTGCCAGCAGTTTCGGGGGTATCAACGAGCAGTACTTC. It is translated as CASSFGGINEQYF.